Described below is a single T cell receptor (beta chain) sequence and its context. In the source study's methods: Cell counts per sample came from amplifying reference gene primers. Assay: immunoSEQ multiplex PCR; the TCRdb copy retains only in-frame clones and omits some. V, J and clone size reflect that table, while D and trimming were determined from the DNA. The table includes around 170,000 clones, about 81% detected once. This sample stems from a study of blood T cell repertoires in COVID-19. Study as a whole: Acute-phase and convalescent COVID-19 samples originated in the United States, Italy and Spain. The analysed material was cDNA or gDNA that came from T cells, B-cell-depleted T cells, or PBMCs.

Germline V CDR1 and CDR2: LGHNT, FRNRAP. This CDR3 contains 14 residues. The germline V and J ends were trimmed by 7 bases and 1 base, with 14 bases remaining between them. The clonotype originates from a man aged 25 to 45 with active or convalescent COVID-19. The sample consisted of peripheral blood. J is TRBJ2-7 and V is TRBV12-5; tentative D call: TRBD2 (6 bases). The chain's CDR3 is CASVLDYPSYEQYF. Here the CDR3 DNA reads TGTGCTAGTGTCTTGGACTATCCATCCTACGAGCAGTACTTC. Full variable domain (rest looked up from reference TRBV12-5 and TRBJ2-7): DARVTQTPRHKVTEMGQEVTMRCQPILGHNTVFWYRQTMMQGLELLAYFRNRAPLDDSGMPKDRFSAEMPDATLATLKIQPSEPRDSAVYFCASVLDYPSYEQYFGPGTRLTVT.